This T cell receptor beta chain comes out of a study of molecular identifiers for immune sequencing clone quantification. As to this clonotype: Its target is unknown. A read error is possible here, since a much larger clone lies one base away.

Study-wide points: Sizes of clones that are highly expanded could be underestimated (if identical TCR molecules share a barcode). Clonotypes topping 20 RNA copies carried over 99% of effector molecules but under 1% of naive ones.

The CDR3 runs to 16 residues. Germline lookup yields CDR1 SGHTA and CDR2 FQGNSA. Previously described methods with listed TCR primers produced the bulk TCR libraries. A single record per CDR3 protein comes from TCRdb applying MiXCR to the PCR reads. Altogether around 320,000 distinct CDR3 sequences are present, roughly a quarter being singletons, with the ten largest covering roughly 0.7%. The chain carries TRBV7-2 and TRBJ2-3; TRBD2 aligns across 11 bases. This TCR was recovered from a human donor in good health. Some libraries in this study had Jurkat cell RNA spiked in. Sequencing was done on a sample of naive CD8+ T cells from blood, with Jurkat cell RNA spiked in. Described subset: FACS-sorted CD8+CD4-CCR7+CD45RA+ naive T cells. DNA for the CDR3: TGTGCCAGCGGCTTTAGCGGGAGGGCCACGATAGATACGCAGTATTTT. Residues: CASGFSGRATIDTQYF.